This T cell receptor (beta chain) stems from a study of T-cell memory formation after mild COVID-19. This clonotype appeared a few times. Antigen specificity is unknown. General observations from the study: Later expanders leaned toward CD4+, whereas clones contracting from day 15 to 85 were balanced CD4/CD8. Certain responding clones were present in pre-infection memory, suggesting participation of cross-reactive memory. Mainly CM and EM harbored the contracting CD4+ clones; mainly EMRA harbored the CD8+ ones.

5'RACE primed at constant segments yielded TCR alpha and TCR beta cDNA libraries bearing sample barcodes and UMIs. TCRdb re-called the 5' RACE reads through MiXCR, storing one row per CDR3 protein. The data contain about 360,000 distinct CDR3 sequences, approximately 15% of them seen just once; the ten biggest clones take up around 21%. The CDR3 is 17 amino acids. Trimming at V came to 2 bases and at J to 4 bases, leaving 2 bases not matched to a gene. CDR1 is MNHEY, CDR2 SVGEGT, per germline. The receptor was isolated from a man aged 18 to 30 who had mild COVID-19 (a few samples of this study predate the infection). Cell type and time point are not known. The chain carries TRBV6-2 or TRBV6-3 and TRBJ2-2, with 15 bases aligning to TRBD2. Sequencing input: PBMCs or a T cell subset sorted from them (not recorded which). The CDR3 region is CASSYGLAGGPTGELFF. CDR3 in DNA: TGTGCCAGCAGTTACGGACTAGCGGGGGGGCCCACCGGGGAGCTGTTTTTT.